This is a list of T cell receptor beta chains from one sample in a study of beta chain features in type 1 diabetes. Sequencing was performed with immunoSEQ multiplex PCR; in TCRdb, only in-frame clones are kept and a portion is missing. The repertoire holds under 200,000 clones, roughly 8% seen once, with 0.55% to 0.75% in the top ten. The sample consisted of central memory CD4+ T cells from blood. These receptors originate from a man younger than 35 in good health. The CDR3 runs from the conserved cysteine through the conserved F or W. A D gene is named only where the DNA matches it firmly. Clone size is stated in some rows and not others, as once, few, many or a class when expanded.

TRBD1	few	TRBV6-6	TRBJ2-7	TGTGCCAGCAGCTCTCCGGGACAGGGGTACTACGAGCAGTACTTC	CASSSPGQGYYEQYF
TRBD2	-	TRBV7-3	TRBJ2-1	TGTGCCAGCAGCGCAGAACCCGGACTAGCGTTCGGTGAGCAGTTCTTC	CASSAEPGLAFGEQFF
TRBD2	many	TRBV29-1	TRBJ2-7	TGCAGCGTTGTCGAGCGGGGACCCTACGAGCAGTACTTC	CSVVERGPYEQYF
TRBD1	-	TRBV29-1	TRBJ1-1	TGCAGCGCATTCCGGGACAGGGGCGCTGAAGCTTTCTTT	CSAFRDRGAEAFF
-	many	TRBV5-1	TRBJ2-7	TGCGCCAGCAGCATACTGGGACTCCCGGAATCCGAGCAGTACTTC	CASSILGLPESEQYF
-	few	TRBV7-9	TRBJ2-1	TGTGCCAGCAGCTTTGAAGGGGCGAAAAACTACAATGAGCAGTTCTTC	CASSFEGAKNYNEQFF
TRBD1	-	TRBV4-2	TRBJ2-6	TGTGCCAGCAGCCGCACGGAGGGGAACAGGGGGGCCTCTGGGGCCAACGTCCTGACTTTC	CASSRTEGNRGASGANVLTF
-	few	TRBV29-1	TRBJ1-1	TGCAGCGTTGAAGATAGCGGAGCGGGGAACACTGAAGCTTTCTTT	CSVEDSGAGNTEAFF
TRBD2	-	TRBV7-3	TRBJ2-6	TGTGCCAGCAGCTTAAAGGGAGGGAGTGCTTCCGGGGCCAACGTCCTGACTTTC	CASSLKGGSASGANVLTF
-	-	TRBV5-1	TRBJ2-1	TGCGCCAGCAGCGATCAGACTAGTCAGATTGAGCAGTTCTTC	CASSDQTSQIEQFF
TRBD1	few	TRBV7-8	TRBJ1-3	TGTGCCAGCAGCTTAGGACAGGGCCTCTCTGGAAACACCATATATTTT	CASSLGQGLSGNTIYF
TRBD1	few	TRBV7-6	TRBJ1-1	TGTGCCAGCAGCATCCGACCGGGACAGGGGTACACTGAAGCTTTCTTT	CASSIRPGQGYTEAFF
TRBD1	-	TRBV11-2	TRBJ1-4	TGTGCCAGCAGCTGGCGGACAGGGGGGAATGAAAAACTGTTTTTT	CASSWRTGGNEKLFF
TRBD1	-	TRBV5-1	TRBJ2-1	TGCGCCAGCAGCCTTCCGGGACAGGTTCTCAATGAGCAGTTCTTC	CASSLPGQVLNEQFF
TRBD1	-	TRBV5-1	TRBJ2-1	TGCGCCAGCAGCTCGACCGGGACAGGGGGTTTAAATGAGCAGTTCTTC	CASSSTGTGGLNEQFF
TRBD1	few	TRBV7-2	TRBJ1-5	TGTGCCAGCAGGCCAACAGGGGGAAATCAGCCCCAGCATTTT	CASRPTGGNQPQHF
-	-	TRBV6-1	TRBJ1-5	TGTGCCAGCAGTGTCTCCGGGACATTTAATAGCAATCAGCCCCAGCATTTT	CASSVSGTFNSNQPQHF
TRBD1	-	TRBV30	TRBJ1-4	TGTGCCTGGGGGGACAGGGCGATAAATGAAAAACTGTTTTTT	CAWGDRAINEKLFF
TRBD2	-	TRBV10-3	TRBJ2-3	TGTGCCACAGTTGGACTAGCGGGGTCGGGTACGCAGTATTTT	CATVGLAGSGTQYF
-	few	TRBV5-1	TRBJ2-2	TGCGCCAGCAGACTAGCGAACACCGGGGAGCTGTTTTTT	CASRLANTGELFF
TRBD1	few	TRBV11-3	TRBJ1-1	TGTGCCAGCAGCTTAGGCCGGGACAGGGCCTTCATGAACACTGAAGCTTTCTTT	CASSLGRDRAFMNTEAFF
TRBD1	-	TRBV27	TRBJ2-2	TGTGCCAGCAGTTCCATCCGGGACAGGGCAATATGGAACACCGGGGAGCTGTTTTTT	CASSSIRDRAIWNTGELFF
-	-	TRBV5-8	TRBJ2-5	TGTGCCAGCAGGCGGTCCGGCGGGGAGACCCAGTACTTC	CASRRSGGETQYF
-	-	TRBV7-7	TRBJ2-2	TGTGCTAGCAGGACACTGGCCGGGGAGCTGTTTTTT	CASRTLAGELFF
-	medium-sized	TRBV14	TRBJ2-1	TGTGCCAGCAGCCGAAGCGGCAACAATGAGCAGTTCTTC	CASSRSGNNEQFF
-	few	TRBV30	TRBJ1-1	TGTGCCTGGAGCCTAGGAGATTTTGCTTTCTTT	CAWSLGDFAFF
-	-	TRBV19	TRBJ1-2	TGTGCCAGTAGTCTTGTTGTCCGACAGGCTCCCTATGGCTACACCTTC	CASSLVVRQAPYGYTF
TRBD1	many	TRBV7-9	TRBJ1-4	TGTGCCAGCAGCTCGCGCCACAGGGGAACAAGACTAGATGAAAAACTGTTTTTT	CASSSRHRGTRLDEKLFF
TRBD1	-	TRBV28	TRBJ2-7	TGTGCCAGCACTAACCGCGGGACAGGGGTGTACGAGCAGTACTTC	CASTNRGTGVYEQYF
-	few	TRBV29-1	TRBJ1-2	TGCAGCGTTGGGACGAGGGTCGAGGTTGGCTACACCTTC	CSVGTRVEVGYTF
-	many	TRBV29-1	TRBJ2-1	TGCAGCGTTGAAGGGACAGTTAATGAGCAGTTCTTC	CSVEGTVNEQFF
-	few	TRBV9	TRBJ1-2	TGTGCCAGCAGCCCCCGGGAGGGATGGGGCTACACCTTC	CASSPREGWGYTF
-	few	TRBV6-1	TRBJ1-2	TGTGCCAGCACCGAGGGGGTTGCCTATGGCTACACCTTC	CASTEGVAYGYTF
TRBD2	few	TRBV4-3	TRBJ2-7	TGCGCCAGCAGCCAAGATTGGGCTAGCGGGAGTTACGAGCAGTACTTC	CASSQDWASGSYEQYF
-	few	TRBV6-5	TRBJ2-1	TGTGCCAGCAGGCGAGGTGACGCTGGCGATGAGCAGTTCTTC	CASRRGDAGDEQFF
-	few	TRBV30	TRBJ2-7	TGTGCCTTATCCGGGGGTGTCGCCTACGAGCAGTACTTC	CALSGGVAYEQYF
-	few	TRBV10-3	TRBJ1-4	TGTGCCATCGGTGCTAAAAATGAAAAACTGTTTTTT	CAIGAKNEKLFF
TRBD1	-	TRBV5-6	TRBJ2-7	TGTGCCAGCAGAAGATCAGGGGGCTCCTACGAGCAGTACTTC	CASRRSGGSYEQYF
-	many	TRBV9	TRBJ1-1	TGTGCCAGCAACCCTATAGGGCAGGGATTCACTGAAGCTTTCTTT	CASNPIGQGFTEAFF
-	few	TRBV6-6	TRBJ1-1	TGTGCCAGCAGTGCCAGGTTAACTGAAGCTTTCTTT	CASSARLTEAFF
TRBD1	few	TRBV2	TRBJ1-5	TGTGCCAGCAGTGGGCAGGGGGCTGGGCAGCCCCAGCATTTT	CASSGQGAGQPQHF
TRBD1	-	TRBV27	TRBJ1-1	TGTGCCAGCAGGGGACAGCAGAACACTGAAGCTTTCTTT	CASRGQQNTEAFF
TRBD2	-	TRBV4-1	TRBJ2-3	TGCGCCAGCAGCCAAGATAATAGCGGGGACGTTACAGATACGCAGTATTTT	CASSQDNSGDVTDTQYF
-	-	TRBV7-9	TRBJ2-2	TGTGCCAGCAGTCCTGACAGGGAGGTCGGGGAGCTGTTTTTT	CASSPDREVGELFF
-	few	TRBV6-5	TRBJ2-3	TGTGCCAGCAGTTCCCCTCGGGGGACGCCCACAGATACGCAGTATTTT	CASSSPRGTPTDTQYF
-	many	TRBV29-1	TRBJ1-1	TGCAGCGTTGGACACTCGAACACTGAAGCTTTCTTT	CSVGHSNTEAFF
TRBD2	-	TRBV11-1	TRBJ2-7	TGTGCCAGCAGTTCTAGCGGGAGGTCCGAGCAGTACTTC	CASSSSGRSEQYF
TRBD2	-	TRBV4-3	TRBJ2-5	TGCGCCAGCAGCCAAGATTTGATAGCGGGGGGGGAGACCCAGTACTTC	CASSQDLIAGGETQYF
-	few	TRBV10-3	TRBJ2-7	TGTGCCATCAGGAAACAGAGTACCTACGAGCAGTACTTC	CAIRKQSTYEQYF
-	-	TRBV4-1	TRBJ1-2	TGCGCCAGCAGCCAAGGAGGGGGGGCAGAATCTAACTATGGCTACACCTTC	CASSQGGGAESNYGYTF
TRBD2	-	TRBV9	TRBJ2-7	TGTGCCAGCAGCCCCCCGGGACTACCTCGCGAGCAGTACTTC	CASSPPGLPREQYF
TRBD2	few	TRBV5-1	TRBJ2-7	TGCGCCAGCAGCCTGGGGGGACTAGCGGGCTACGAGCAGTACTTC	CASSLGGLAGYEQYF
TRBD1	-	TRBV6-1	TRBJ1-1	TGTGCCAGTAAGGGACAGGGTGAGTCTTTCTTT	CASKGQGESFF
-	few	TRBV5-1	TRBJ2-3	TGCGCCAGCAGGGTTAGCGGTAGAACAGATACGCAGTATTTT	CASRVSGRTDTQYF
TRBD1	-	TRBV18	TRBJ2-5	TGTGCCAGCTCACCACCGAGGGGCAGGGGGCGCGATGAGACCCAGTACTTC	CASSPPRGRGRDETQYF
TRBD1	few	TRBV6-1	TRBJ1-2	TGTGCCAGCGCCCCCGACAGGGACGTTCACTATGGCTACACCTTC	CASAPDRDVHYGYTF
TRBD1	few	TRBV28	TRBJ2-3	TGTGCCAGCAGGAGGACAGGCTGGGCTGATACGCAGTATTTT	CASRRTGWADTQYF